The T cell receptor beta chain under discussion was sequenced for a study of chemoradiotherapy in HPV16-positive cancers. Study as a whole: Candidate HPV-specific T-cell clones and common TCR motifs came from functional assays in two HPV16-positive patients.

TCRdb's copy holds only in-frame clones and misses some; the assay was immunoSEQ multiplex PCR. The table has approximately 8,300 clones, about 85% seen once. General study points: Non-HPV-specific T cells did not expand in tumors during treatment, whereas candidate HPV-specific clones and E7-related motifs did.

Trimming removed 5 bases from V and 0 bases from J, with 6 bases in between. The CDR3 is made up of 13 amino acids. Germline V gene data show CDR1 as LNHDA and CDR2 as SQIVND (reference sequence). Remarks on this clone: Its antigen is unidentified.

This chain connects TRBV19 to TRBJ2-3; D is undetermined. The material sequenced was tumor tissue, taken from a patient who underwent chemoradiotherapy. This clonotype was sampled from a human donor with HPV-associated anogenital cancer. CDR3 amino acids: CASSPGSTDTQYF. Here the CDR3 DNA reads TGTGCCAGTAGTCCCGGGAGCACAGATACGCAGTATTTT.